This TCR beta chain was retrieved from a study of blood T cell repertoires in COVID-19. Overall study context: Acute-phase and convalescent COVID-19 samples originated in the United States, Italy and Spain. Sources were T cells, B-cell-depleted T cells, or PBMCs; the material itself was cDNA or gDNA.

In the study's own analysis: By means of reference gene primer amplification, nucleated cell counts were estimated. Clones were read by immunoSEQ multiplex PCR, and TCRdb kept only the in-frame ones, dropping some. Clonal size and the V and J genes are those of that table, whereas D and trimming came from the DNA. The sample consists of 250,000 to 350,000 clones, 75% to 90% of them appearing once. What was sequenced was peripheral blood. This receptor was taken from a woman between 50 and 59 years old who had recovered from COVID-19.

The CDR3 sequence: CASRDRLNTEAFF. CDR3 DNA sequence: TGTGCCAGCAGGGACAGGTTGAACACTGAAGCTTTCTTT. The rearrangement links TRBV6-1 to TRBJ1-1; 7 bases agree with TRBD1. CDR3 length: 13 residues. Trimming at V came to 6 bases and at J to 0 bases, leaving 1 base not matched to a gene. The germline V gene encodes CDR1 MNHNS and CDR2 SASEGT.